The text below deals with one TCR beta chain. This entry is derived from a study of blood T cell repertoires in COVID-19. J was trimmed by 9 bases and V by 4 bases; bases with no gene match: 10. CDR1 is SGHRS and CDR2 is YFSETQ in the germline V gene. The CDR3 consists of 14 residues. TCRdb's copy holds only in-frame clones and misses some; the assay was immunoSEQ multiplex PCR. The repertoire holds about 320,000 clones, with 90% as singletons. Sequenced input: PBMCs or T cells enriched from blood (not recorded which). This chain joins TRBV5-1 and TRBJ2-5, with TRBD1 matching over 9 bases. The source of this sequence is a woman aged 25 to 39 who had been exposed to COVID-19. CDR3: CASSPQGAERAQYF. DNA of the CDR3: TGCGCCAGCAGCCCACAGGGGGCCGAAAGGGCCCAGTACTTC.